The 3 T cell receptor beta chains listed next were all sequenced from one sample in a study of blood T cell repertoires in COVID-19 (dated by TCRdb to the early 2020s). The receptor library was made with the immunoSEQ multiplex PCR assay. TCRdb stores this immuneACCESS table with in-frame sequences only. Part of the clones is absent; in the studies checked, under half of the shortfall reflects unresolved V genes, and no reason is known for the rest. This sample has about 180,000 clones in its table, and over 70% of those were observed once. The ten largest account for around 7% of the sample. Specimen: peripheral blood. The receptors come from a woman in her 40s with COVID-19, enrolled during active disease.

V is TRBV7-3 and J is TRBJ2-2, with TRBD1 identical over 10 bases. V gave up 1 base and J gave up 5 bases; unmatched junction bases: 7. The CDR3 has 17 residues. The germline V gene encodes CDR1 SGHTA and CDR2 FQGTGA. The CDR3 loop reads CASSLSSDRGRTGELFF. The CDR3 DNA is TGTGCCAGCAGCTTAAGCTCCGACAGGGGGCGAACCGGGGAGCTGTTTTTT.

In its sample, this clone was seen once. This rearrangement joins TRBV7-9 to TRBJ1-1, with D possibly being TRBD1 (6 bases). Germline CDR1 SEHNR, CDR2 FQNEAQ (reference sequence). This CDR3 spans 13 amino acids. Trimming removed 4 bases at V and 1 base at J, with 7 bases between. The CDR3 DNA sequence: TGTGCCAGCAGCTCGGGACAGAACACTGAAGCTTTCTTT. This encodes CASSSGQNTEAFF.

The CDR3 sequence is CASSLGGGYTF. As DNA, the CDR3 is TGTGCCAGCAGCTTAGGCGGTGGCTACACCTTC. The chain employs TRBV7-4 and TRBJ1-2, with D uncertain. The CDR3 spans 11 residues. Germline CDR1 SGHVT, CDR2 SQSDAQ. Trimming stripped 1 base from V and 7 bases from J, with 4 bases between.